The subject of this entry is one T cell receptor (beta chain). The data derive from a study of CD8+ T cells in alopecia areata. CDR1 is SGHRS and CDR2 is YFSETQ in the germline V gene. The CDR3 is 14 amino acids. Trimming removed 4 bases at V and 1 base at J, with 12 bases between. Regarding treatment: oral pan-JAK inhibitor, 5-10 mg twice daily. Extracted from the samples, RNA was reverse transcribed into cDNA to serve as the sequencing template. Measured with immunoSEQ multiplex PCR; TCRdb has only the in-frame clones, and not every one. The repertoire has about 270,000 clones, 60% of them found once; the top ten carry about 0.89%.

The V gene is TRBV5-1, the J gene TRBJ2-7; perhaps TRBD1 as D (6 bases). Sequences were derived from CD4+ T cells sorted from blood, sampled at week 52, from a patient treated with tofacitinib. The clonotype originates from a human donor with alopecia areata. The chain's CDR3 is CASSQQGGSYEQYF. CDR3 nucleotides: TGCGCCAGCAGCCAACAGGGTGGATCCTACGAGCAGTACTTC.